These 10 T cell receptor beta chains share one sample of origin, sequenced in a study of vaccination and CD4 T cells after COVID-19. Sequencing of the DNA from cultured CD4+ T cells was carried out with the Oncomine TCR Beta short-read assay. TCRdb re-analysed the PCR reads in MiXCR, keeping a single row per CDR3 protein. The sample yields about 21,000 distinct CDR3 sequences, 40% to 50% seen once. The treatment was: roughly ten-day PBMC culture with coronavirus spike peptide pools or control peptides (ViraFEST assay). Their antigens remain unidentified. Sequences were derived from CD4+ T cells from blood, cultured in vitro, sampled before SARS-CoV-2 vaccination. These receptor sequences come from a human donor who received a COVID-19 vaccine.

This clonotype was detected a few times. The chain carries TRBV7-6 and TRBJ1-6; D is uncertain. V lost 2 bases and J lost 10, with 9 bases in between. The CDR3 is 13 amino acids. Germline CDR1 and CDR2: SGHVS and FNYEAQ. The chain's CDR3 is CASSLTSYSPLHF. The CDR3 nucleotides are TGTGCCAGCAGCTTAACTTCTTACTCACCCCTCCACTTT.

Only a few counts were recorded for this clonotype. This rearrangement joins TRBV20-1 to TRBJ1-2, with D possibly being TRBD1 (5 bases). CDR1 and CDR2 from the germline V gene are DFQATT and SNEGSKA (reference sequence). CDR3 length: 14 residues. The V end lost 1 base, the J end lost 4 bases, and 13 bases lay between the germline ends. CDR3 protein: CSARVQGISYGYTF. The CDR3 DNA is TGCAGTGCTAGAGTTCAGGGTATCAGCTATGGCTACACCTTC.

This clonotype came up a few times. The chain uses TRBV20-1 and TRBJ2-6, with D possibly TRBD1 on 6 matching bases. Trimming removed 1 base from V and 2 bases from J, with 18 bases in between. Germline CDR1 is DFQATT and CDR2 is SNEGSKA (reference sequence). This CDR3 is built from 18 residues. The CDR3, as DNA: TGCAGTGCTAGAGCGCTTCAGGGGTTAAAAGCTGGGGCCAACGTCCTGACTTTC. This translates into CSARALQGLKAGANVLTF.

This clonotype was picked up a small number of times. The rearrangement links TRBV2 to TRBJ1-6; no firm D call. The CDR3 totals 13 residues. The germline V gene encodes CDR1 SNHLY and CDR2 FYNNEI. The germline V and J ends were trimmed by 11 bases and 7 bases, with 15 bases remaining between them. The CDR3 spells CAWQPPGNSPLHF. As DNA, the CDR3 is TGTGCCTGGCAGCCGCCGGGGAATTCACCCCTCCACTTT.

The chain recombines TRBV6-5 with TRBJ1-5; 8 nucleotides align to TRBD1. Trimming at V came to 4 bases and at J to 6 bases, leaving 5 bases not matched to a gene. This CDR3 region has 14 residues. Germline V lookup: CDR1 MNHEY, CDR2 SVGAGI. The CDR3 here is CASSSGGPSQPQHF. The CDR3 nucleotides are TGTGCCAGCAGTTCAGGGGGCCCTAGTCAGCCCCAGCATTTT.

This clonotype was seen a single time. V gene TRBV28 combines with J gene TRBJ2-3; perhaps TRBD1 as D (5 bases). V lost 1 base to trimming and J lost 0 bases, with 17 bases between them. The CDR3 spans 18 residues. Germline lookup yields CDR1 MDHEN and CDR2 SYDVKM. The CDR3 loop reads CASSLSGWGYRSTDTQYF. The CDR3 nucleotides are TGTGCCAGCAGTTTATCTGGATGGGGCTACAGGAGCACAGATACGCAGTATTTT.

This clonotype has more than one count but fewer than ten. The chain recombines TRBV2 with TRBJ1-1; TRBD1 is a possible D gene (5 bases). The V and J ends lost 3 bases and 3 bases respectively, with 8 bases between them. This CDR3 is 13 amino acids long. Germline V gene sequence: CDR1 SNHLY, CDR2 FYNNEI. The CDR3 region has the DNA TGTGCCAGCAGTGACAGGGAGCACACTGAAGCTTTCTTT. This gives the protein CASSDREHTEAFF.

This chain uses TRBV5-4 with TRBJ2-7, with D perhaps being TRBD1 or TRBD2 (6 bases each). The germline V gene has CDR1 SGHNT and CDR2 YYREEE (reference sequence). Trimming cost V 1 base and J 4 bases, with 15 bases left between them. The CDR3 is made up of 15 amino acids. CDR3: CASSLYGGAGYEQYF. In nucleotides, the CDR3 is TGTGCCAGCAGCTTGTACGGGGGCGCGGGGTACGAGCAGTACTTC.

The CDR3 loop is CSAREGQGVYGYTF. The CDR3 DNA sequence: TGCAGTGCTAGAGAGGGACAGGGGGTCTATGGCTACACCTTC. The chain combines TRBV20-1 with TRBJ1-2, with 11 bases lining up with TRBD1. Trimming removed 0 bases from V and 4 bases from J; junction bases left unmatched: 1. Germline V gene sequence: CDR1 DFQATT, CDR2 SNEGSKA (reference sequence). This CDR3 is built from 14 residues.

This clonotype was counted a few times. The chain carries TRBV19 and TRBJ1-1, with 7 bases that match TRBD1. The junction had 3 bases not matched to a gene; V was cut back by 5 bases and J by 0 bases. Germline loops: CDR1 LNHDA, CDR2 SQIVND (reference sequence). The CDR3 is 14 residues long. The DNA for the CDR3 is TGTGCCAGTAGTCGACAGGGCATGAACACTGAAGCTTTCTTT. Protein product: CASSRQGMNTEAFF.